The entry that follows covers one T cell receptor beta chain sequence. What it recognizes is unknown. This CDR3 spans 11 amino acids. Germline lookup yields CDR1 SGDLS and CDR2 YYNGEE. V lost 4 bases to trimming and J lost 2 bases, with 3 bases between them. The source of the sample is a study of beta chain features in type 1 diabetes. Study-wide context: Age, gender and cell yields were similar between patients and healthy donors.

Stem cell-like memory, regulatory, central memory and naive CD4+ cells were sorted via CD45RO/CCR7/CD25/CD127/CD95/CD27. Each sorted population was over 98% pure. Findings of the study overall: The naive, central memory and Treg TCRB repertoires showed an apparent similarity that was greater among patients than among healthy donors. In every one of the four CD4+ subsets, TCRB CDR3s were moderately but significantly shorter in Type 1 diabetes patients.

All of the isolated RNA was reverse transcribed, so expressed TCRB transcripts were sequenced. The table came from immunoSEQ multiplex PCR; TCRdb's copy has only in-frame clones and leaves some out. Among tens of thousands of clones listed, about 40% were seen once. Source material: Tregs from blood. This receptor was taken from a man aged 25 to 45 with type 1 diabetes. The chain uses TRBV9 and TRBJ1-2; D is uncertain. CDR3 DNA: TGTGCCAGCAGCTTAAACTATGGCTACACCTTC. Translation gives CASSLNYGYTF.